This T cell receptor (beta chain) is drawn from a study of blood T cells in healthy people across ages. Next came a second PCR, run for about 7 to 12 cycles, which used a sample-barcoded 5' primer along with a J-beta primer mix. TCRdb passed the 5' RACE reads through MiXCR, listing each CDR3 protein once. The data hold roughly 1 million distinct CDR3 sequences, with 20% to 25% observed a single time. V dropped 7 bases and J dropped 2; count of bases not matched to a gene: 10. Germline CDR1 reads ENHRY; CDR2 reads SYGVKD. The CDR3 extends over 17 amino acids. This clonotype turned up a few times. The same specimen was also included in a second study, on T cells of mothers and their children.

This rearrangement joins TRBV10-3 to TRBJ2-6, with TRBD1 matching over 8 bases. The clonotype was recovered from a girl aged 2-15 years in good health. Sequences were obtained from blood. The CDR3 region is CAIKPTGVLAGANVLTF. The CDR3 DNA reads TGTGCCATCAAGCCGACAGGGGTGCTTGCTGGGGCCAACGTCCTGACTTTC.